Listed below are T cell receptor beta chains from one sample, sequenced in a study of blood T cell repertoires in COVID-19. The method was immunoSEQ multiplex PCR; TCRdb's version includes in-frame clones alone and lacks a portion of them. The profile shows about 310,000 clones, roughly 87% of them singletons. Sequenced material: peripheral blood. The receptors here all came from a man aged 50-59 years with active or convalescent COVID-19. CDR3s include the opening cysteine and the closing phenylalanine or tryptophan. The size of a clone is reported for some rows only, either as once, few or many, or as a class for expanded clones.

TRBV2	-	CASSRDSLLNTEAFF
TRBV2	few	CASNRQGATNEKLFF
TRBV19	-	CATGTAMHNEQFF
TRBV5-5	-	CASSLGTASYEQYF
TRBV7-8	-	CASSYRGYTEAFF
TRBV9	-	CASTQLAGGPGEQFF
TRBV15	-	CATLKSGANVLTF
TRBV9	-	CASSVVPGSSGNTIYF
TRBV11-2	once	CASTVAGQGINEQFF
TRBV19	-	CASSNSFHTDTQYF
TRBV6-2/TRBV6-3	-	CASSYSVSGYTF
TRBV5-1	-	CASSYGTGTSTDTQYF
TRBV5-1	-	CASSLGQGGEAFF
TRBV27	-	CASSLSHSGGETQYF
TRBV7-2	-	CASSFFRGNTEAFF
TRBV18	-	CASSLWDSTGELFF
TRBV27	-	CASRGPTDTQYF
TRBV7-2	-	CASSLRGSLTEAFF
TRBV28	-	CASSFTMGAGGTEAFF
TRBV18	-	CASSPLNQYTSGRWEQYF
TRBV4-1	-	CASSQGLALNEQFF
TRBV7-9	-	CASSFGIGENEKLFF
TRBV7-2	-	CASSLWTGGLTEAFF
TRBV7-2	-	CASSLTSYEQYF
TRBV28	-	CASRPGLVETQYF
TRBV6-5	once	CASSRQGARETQYF
TRBV5-1	-	CASSSVTGGAYEQYF
TRBV7-8	-	CASSLAGATTGELFF
TRBV19	few	CASSMDRLSNQPQHF
TRBV30	-	CAWSVMGATQETQYF
TRBV2	-	CASSAQGRQPQHF
TRBV6-5	-	CASSYGGQGNEQFF
TRBV27	-	CASRSVQGSDTDTQYF
TRBV5-1	-	CASSSTVSGELFF
TRBV5-4	-	CASSTQGTSYEQYF
TRBV28	-	CASTPGLAGLYEQYF
TRBV12-3/TRBV12-4	-	CASRGDNQPQHF
TRBV6-6	-	CATIGSGYNEQFF
TRBV19	-	CASSILPGRGANTEAFF
TRBV28	once	CASSSQGSGNTIYF
TRBV10-3	-	CAISESEGAGWNTGELFF
TRBV27	-	CASSSDRGGQPQHF
TRBV6-2/TRBV6-3	once	CASSYSFSGQGGYTF
TRBV5-4	few	CASSPQYSTNEQYF
TRBV7-9	-	CASSLGAGDSNQPQHF
TRBV7-8	-	CASSLGVAGGGRNEQFF
TRBV12-3/TRBV12-4	-	CASSLSLGNGYTF
TRBV28	-	CASGPGQNTGELFF
TRBV25-1	-	CAATPVAGGEQYF
TRBV7-2	-	CASSQTQGSSPLHF
TRBV28	-	CASRTQPGQGAYGYTF
TRBV5-8	many	CASSRRRGGDLTEAFF
TRBV5-4	-	CASSLRSGGTDTQYF
TRBV7-2	-	CASSPDGNQPQHF
TRBV12-3/TRBV12-4	-	CASSFLGADGYTF
TRBV11-2	-	CASSLRAGINQPQHF
TRBV18	-	CASSQSGSGELFF
TRBV10-1	-	CASFGQEDGNQPQHF
TRBV10-2	-	CATSPGDMGQPQHF
TRBV14	-	CASSHPAAGWGADTQYF